The sequence of this T cell receptor (beta chain) was determined in a study of vaccination effects on CD4 cells after COVID-19. The CDR3 is 14 amino acids. V was pared by 3 bases and J by 6 bases, with 15 bases between. The germline V gene has CDR1 PRHDT and CDR2 FYEKMQ (reference sequence). As to this clone: As yet, its antigen is unknown.

The data were produced by immunoSEQ multiplex PCR, yet TCRdb's version contains in-frame clones alone and is incomplete. The data contain some 70,000 clones, 70% to 85% of them seen just once; the ten biggest clones take up over 2%. Investigators separated out CD4+ T cells once 10 days of culture had passed. Participants each got two BNT162b2 or mRNA-1273 vaccine doses. On days 3 and 7, fresh IL-2 medium replaced half the medium. The chain couples TRBV13 to TRBJ2-7; maybe TRBD2 (6 bases). The sequencing here drew on CD4+ T cells from PBMCs cultured without peptide, taken after COVID-19 vaccination. This clonotype originated in a human donor who received a COVID-19 vaccine. This chain's CDR3 is CASSFSMGGVEQYV. DNA for the CDR3: TGTGCCAGCAGCTTCTCAATGGGGGGTGTCGAGCAGTACGTC.